A selection of T cell receptor beta chains follows, all from one sample in a study of shared clonotypes between healthy human individuals. Clones were sequenced by immunoSEQ multiplex PCR, and TCRdb holds only the in-frame ones, with some missing. This sample has some 2.3 million clones, with 80% to 95% found just once. The sample consisted of naive CD4+ T cells from PBMCs. These receptors were taken from a man aged 18 to 29 in good health. Some clones in this sample may be carry-over from other donors' samples. The CDR3 runs from the conserved cysteine through the conserved F or W. D genes are given only for firm matches. The size field is filled for only some rows; it gives once, few, many or a size class.

J gene | D gene | V gene | clone size | CDR3 DNA | CDR3 protein
TRBJ2-1 | TRBD2 | TRBV27 | NA | TGTGCCAGCAGTTTATCCTCCCCCTCCCTAGCGGGGGCCTACAATGAGCAGTTCTTC | CASSLSSPSLAGAYNEQFF
TRBJ1-2 | NA | TRBV7-2 | NA | TGTGCCAGCAGCTACGACCCAGGAGATGGCTACACCTTC | CASSYDPGDGYTF
TRBJ1-1 | NA | TRBV5-4 | NA | TGTGCCAGCAGCTTGGCAGGGACCGGACCCTCGGTCACTGAAGCTTTCTTT | CASSLAGTGPSVTEAFF
TRBJ2-3 | TRBD2 | TRBV7-2 | NA | TGTGCCAGCAGCTTATGGACTAGCGGGACCATAGGTACAGATACGCAGTATTTT | CASSLWTSGTIGTDTQYF
TRBJ1-4 | TRBD1 | TRBV2 | NA | TGTGCCAGCAGTGAGGGACAGGGGAATGAAAAACTGTTTTTT | CASSEGQGNEKLFF
TRBJ2-7 | NA | TRBV5-1 | NA | TGCGCCAGCAGCTTGGGGTTTGGGACGGCGGGCTACGAGCAGTACTTC | CASSLGFGTAGYEQYF
TRBJ2-3 | TRBD2 | TRBV5-4 | NA | TGTGCCAGCAGCTGGACTAGCGGGAGGACAGATACGCAGTATTTT | CASSWTSGRTDTQYF
TRBJ2-7 | TRBD2 | TRBV18 | NA | TGTGCCAGCTCACCGGTAGCGGGAGGAACCTACGAGCAGTACTTC | CASSPVAGGTYEQYF
TRBJ2-6 | NA | TRBV19 | once | TGTGCCAGTAGTCTTCGGAACTCTGGGGCCAACGTCCTGACTTTC | CASSLRNSGANVLTF
TRBJ2-1 | TRBD1 | TRBV5-1 | NA | TGCGCCAGCAGCTCGAGAGAAACCGGGACAGGCGACTACAATGAGCAGTTCTTC | CASSSRETGTGDYNEQFF
TRBJ2-1 | NA | TRBV5-4 | NA | TGTGCCAGCAGCTTGGATGGGGTCTCCTACAATGAGCAGTTCTTC | CASSLDGVSYNEQFF
TRBJ2-4 | TRBD2 | TRBV7-2 | NA | TGTGCCAGCAGCTTAACTAGCGGGAGGGTGGGCAAAAACATTCAGTACTTC | CASSLTSGRVGKNIQYF
TRBJ2-1 | NA | TRBV6-5 | NA | TGTGCCAGCAAGAGGCCAGGGACATACAATGAGCAGTTCTTC | CASKRPGTYNEQFF
TRBJ2-6 | NA | TRBV5-4 | NA | TGTGCCCCTTTCGACAGGCCGAGCTCTGGGGCCAACGTCCTGACTTTC | CAPFDRPSSGANVLTF
TRBJ2-2 | NA | TRBV10-3 | once | TGTGCCATCAGTGGAAGGAAAGGGCAGGGGAACACCGGGGAGCTGTTTTTT | CAISGRKGQGNTGELFF
TRBJ1-1 | NA | TRBV15 | NA | TGTGCCACCAGCAGAGATCTGGGTCCGAACACTGAAGCTTTCTTT | CATSRDLGPNTEAFF
TRBJ1-1 | NA | TRBV20-1 | NA | TGCAGTGCTAGAGCAACAGTTAATGCTTTCTTT | CSARATVNAFF
TRBJ2-7 | NA | TRBV4-1 | NA | TGCGCCAGCAGCCAAACCCAACAGCCCTACGAGCAGTACTTC | CASSQTQQPYEQYF
TRBJ2-7 | NA | TRBV7-2 | NA | TGTGCCAGCAGCTTATACAGCGGACCCCTCGAGCAGTACTTC | CASSLYSGPLEQYF
TRBJ2-1 | NA | TRBV7-3 | NA | TGTGCCAGCAGCTTTATGGCTGGAACGGCCTCCTACAATGAGCAGTTCTTC | CASSFMAGTASYNEQFF
TRBJ2-7 | NA | TRBV20-1 | NA | TGCAGTGCTGACGGAAACTACGAGCAGTACTTC | CSADGNYEQYF
TRBJ2-2 | NA | TRBV29-1 | NA | TGCAGCGTTCTTTCCCGGACCGGGGAGCTGTTTTTT | CSVLSRTGELFF
TRBJ2-6 | NA | TRBV19 | NA | TGTGCCAGCAGTCCTGGGGCCAACGTCCTGACTTTC | CASSPGANVLTF
TRBJ1-5 | NA | TRBV28 | NA | TGTGCCAGCAGCTCGGAGGGGAGAGGTCAGCCCCAGCATTTT | CASSSEGRGQPQHF
TRBJ2-1 | TRBD2 | TRBV6-5 | NA | TGTGCCAGCAGTTATAGCGGGAGCCCTCCAGTCAATGAGCAGTTCTTC | CASSYSGSPPVNEQFF
TRBJ1-5 | TRBD1 | TRBV14 | once | TGTGCCAGCAGCGACGTCCGGGACAGGGGCCTGTTTGATCAGCCCCAGCATTTT | CASSDVRDRGLFDQPQHF